This record looks at one TCR beta chain sequence and its context. TCRdb's copy holds only in-frame clones and misses some; the assay was immunoSEQ multiplex PCR. The sample carries 300,000 to 350,000 clones, 85% to 90% recorded once. The CDR3 runs 14 residues. V lost 1 base, J lost 6 bases, and 11 bases lay in between. Germline loops: CDR1 MNHEY, CDR2 SVGEGT. The sample is drawn from a study of Ad26.COV2.S vaccination and SARS-CoV-2 variants. Looking at the study overall: Donor was in the COV1001 Ad26.COV2.S trial arm. Participants got Ad26.COV2.S intramuscularly, once or twice 56 days apart.

Treatment specified: 15 to 20 received Ad26.COV2.S at low or high dose, single or two shots; 5 received placebo; per-sample allocation not given. All samples were drawn on day 63, counting from the first vaccine or placebo injection. Recruitment in Boston yielded a donor of adult age, 18-55 years. Wuhan-strain SARS-CoV-2 spike was expressed by the Ad26 vector that made up the vaccine. The rearrangement uses TRBV6-2 or TRBV6-3 and TRBJ2-3; D is unresolved. The receptor comes from a person between 18 and 60 years old who received the Ad26.COV2.S COVID-19 vaccine or a placebo. The sequencing here drew on peripheral blood, taken in a trial of Ad26.COV2.S vaccine versus placebo. The DNA for the CDR3 is TGTGCCAGCAGTTACTTCGGGTCGGGTGATACGCAGTATTTT. Amino acids: CASSYFGSGDTQYF.